This TCR beta chain was obtained from a study of T-cell memory formation after mild COVID-19. Regarding the study as a whole: While clones contracting from day 15 to 85 were balanced between CD4 and CD8, later expanders leaned CD4+.

Of note for this clonotype: The antigen is undetermined.

The CDR3 covers 15 residues. The V and J ends lost 5 bases and 3 bases respectively, with 16 bases between them. Per germline, CDR1 SEHNR and CDR2 FQNEAQ (reference sequence). TCR alpha and TCR beta cDNA libraries carrying sample barcodes and UMIs were produced by 5'RACE using constant-segment primers. TCRdb itself ran the 5' RACE reads through MiXCR, one entry per CDR3 protein. The sample includes 450,000 or so distinct CDR3 sequences, approximately 23% seen only once; the top ten take 12%. The source of this sequence is an adult woman who had mild COVID-19 (a few samples of this study predate the infection). Cell type and time point are not known. J is TRBJ1-2 and V is TRBV7-9, with TRBD1 as a possible D gene (5 bases). The sample comprised PBMCs or a T cell subset sorted from them (not recorded which). The CDR3 spells CASSPQGRTYYGYTF. The CDR3 coding sequence is TGTGCCAGCAGCCCCCAGGGACGGACCTACTATGGCTACACCTTC.